The clone carrying this T cell receptor beta chain was recorded many times. BIOMED2 TRB-A/B primer pools were used in multiplex TRB PCR. Each CDR3 protein gets one entry after TCRdb re-called the multiplex PCR reads with MiXCR. The data contain several thousand distinct CDR3 sequences, approximately 25% of them seen just once; the ten biggest clones take up roughly 17%. Blood genomic DNA input for TRB amplification was roughly 220-500 ng. V shed 2 bases, J shed 3 bases, and the junction held 4 bases outside the gene matches. Germline CDR1 LNHNV, CDR2 YYDKDF (reference sequence). CDR3 length: 14 residues. This record comes from a study of T and B cells in COVID-19 patients. Study-level background: About 90% of the roughly 20 active-infection patients had comorbidities associated with unfavorable COVID-19 outcome.

Sequenced: blood. This TCR was recovered from a human donor with active COVID-19. The genes are TRBV15 and TRBJ2-7, with 7 nucleotides matching TRBD1. For the CDR3, the DNA is TGTGCCACCAGCAGAACAGGGGACGGCTACGAGCAGTACTTC. Protein product: CATSRTGDGYEQYF.